This T cell receptor beta chain was captured by sequencing in a study of blood T cells in healthy people across ages. This clonotype has just a few counts. What it binds is unknown. There were healthy Caucasian individuals from Russia, aged roughly 6 to 95, serving as donors. Germline V gene lookup returns CDR1 SQVTM and CDR2 ANQGSEA. The germline V and J ends were trimmed by 4 bases and 4 bases, with 10 bases remaining between them. The length of the CDR3 is 12 residues. The study's findings and limits: Higher diversity, along with more naive CD4+ cells, distinguished long-lived donors from aged donors. Per million T cells, TCR beta diversity dropped about linearly as age rose. The unsorted PBMCs prevented any conclusive comparison of naive versus antigen-experienced cells.

The use of a sample-barcoded 5' primer and a J-beta primer mix characterized a second PCR of roughly 6 to 11 cycles. MiXCR, applied by TCRdb to the 5' RACE reads, yields one record per CDR3 protein. The sample lists 800,000 or so distinct CDR3 sequences, roughly 60% occurring once. This rearrangement joins TRBV29-1 to TRBJ2-5, with D tentatively TRBD2 (6 bases). The clonotype was recovered from a man under 40 in good health. The sequenced sample was blood. CDR3 in amino acids: CSVGQRVETQYF. The DNA of the CDR3 is TGCAGCGTTGGACAGCGGGTAGAGACCCAGTACTTC.